These T cell receptor beta chains were read from a single sample in a study of OX40 agonist ivuxolimab in advanced cancers. Some clones are missing from TCRdb's copy, which holds only in-frame ones; the method was immunoSEQ multiplex PCR. Of more than 45,000 clones in the sample, around 82% were seen once. Sample: CD4+ or CD8+ T cells sorted from blood, taken in a trial of the OX40 agonist ivuxolimab. These receptors were taken from an adult with an advanced solid tumor such as melanoma, head and neck, liver or kidney cancer. Each CDR3 is given without its conserved first and last residue. D genes are given only for firm matches.

d_call	v_call	j_call	cdr3_aa
-	TRBV19	TRBJ2-3	ASRVTDTQY
-	TRBV27	TRBJ1-1	ASSLRTDIYTEAF
-	TRBV11-2	TRBJ1-6	ASSLDPGLSPLH
TRBD1	TRBV2	TRBJ2-3	ASSGSWDRGDTQY
-	TRBV7-2	TRBJ1-5	ASSLGGQPQH
TRBD1	TRBV29-1	TRBJ1-2	SVETGAGGYT
-	TRBV5-4	TRBJ1-2	ASSLWGVQYGYT
-	TRBV6-6	TRBJ2-2	ASSYSGTGELF
-	TRBV11-2	TRBJ1-2	ASSRQMGRYGYT
-	TRBV2	TRBJ2-7	ASTTISPYEQY
TRBD1	TRBV6-1	TRBJ2-7	ASRREQGAYEQY
TRBD2	TRBV5-1	TRBJ2-1	ASSFSGRTGNEQF
TRBD1	TRBV7-6	TRBJ1-2	ASSRAGTDGYT
-	TRBV9	TRBJ2-1	ASSVGSLAHYNEQF
TRBD1	TRBV19	TRBJ2-3	AIPTGDTDTQY
-	TRBV11-2	TRBJ2-3	ASSPRERRDTDTQY
TRBD1	TRBV19	TRBJ1-2	ASSTPDRGYGYT
TRBD2	TRBV7-9	TRBJ2-3	ASSTSGLRTDTQY
TRBD2	TRBV7-8	TRBJ2-1	ASLNLAGSYNEQF